Presented here are 14 T cell receptor beta chains from one specimen sequenced in a study of circulating CD8 cells and anti-PD-1 response in melanoma. Four subsets defined by PD-1 and/or TIGIT were sorted from live CD3+CD8+TCRalphabeta+ cells. The QIAseq Immune Repertoire TCR panel built the libraries from around 15 ng of total RNA. In TCRdb, the reads were re-called with MiXCR into one record per CDR3 protein. The sample has 300 to 350 distinct CDR3 sequences, about 5.9% seen once. The source was CD8+ T cells from PBMCs, collected at baseline or after one month of anti-PD-1 therapy (not recorded which). The receptors were sampled from a human donor with melanoma.

In its sample, this clonotype is large (0.1 to 1%). CDR3: CSVEGWQPSGANVLTF. CDR3 nucleotide sequence: TGCAGCGTTGAAGGGTGGCAGCCCTCTGGGGCCAACGTCCTGACTTTC. The chain joins TRBV29-1 to TRBJ2-6; D is unresolved. Trimming took off 1 base at V and 0 bases at J, with 10 bases between the two ends. Germline CDR1 is SQVTM and CDR2 is ANQGSEA. The CDR3 consists of 16 residues.

This clonotype counts as large. This chain connects TRBV19 to TRBJ1-1, with D possibly matching TRBD1 (6 bases). The V and J ends lost 5 bases and 6 bases respectively, with 16 bases between them. The germline V gene has CDR1 LNHDA and CDR2 SQIVND (reference sequence). CDR3 length equals 14 residues. CDR3 loop: CASSAATGLPEAFF. DNA of the CDR3: TGTGCCAGTAGTGCCGCGACAGGTCTACCTGAAGCTTTCTTT.

This clonotype turned up a few times. The gene calls are TRBV24-1 and TRBJ2-3; 9 bases are shared with TRBD2. The germline gives CDR1 KGHDR, CDR2 SFDVKD. J was trimmed by 1 base and V by 3 bases; bases with no gene match: 13. This CDR3 spans 19 amino acids. CDR3 sequence: CATSDTGDASGKGTDTQYF. The CDR3 DNA sequence: TGTGCCACCAGTGATACGGGGGACGCTAGCGGGAAGGGCACAGATACGCAGTATTTT.

By its share, this clonotype is large (0.1 to 1%). The genes are TRBV24-1 and TRBJ2-3, with TRBD2 matching 9 bases. This CDR3 spans 19 amino acids. Germline CDR1 KGHDR, CDR2 SFDVKD. V was pared by 3 bases and J by 2 bases, with 14 bases of the junction left unmatched. The CDR3 DNA is TGTGCCACCAGTGATACGGGGGACGCTAGCGGGAAGGTCACAGATACGCAGTATTTT. It is translated as CATSDTGDASGKVTDTQYF.

This clonotype is classed as large (0.1 to 1%). The V and J genes are TRBV4-3 and TRBJ2-1, with 9 nucleotides matching TRBD1. V lost 0 bases, J lost 7 bases, and 7 bases stayed unmatched. The CDR3 runs 16 residues. Germline loops: CDR1 LGHNA, CDR2 YSLEER. The CDR3: CASSQESRDRENEQFF. In DNA, the CDR3 is TGCGCCAGCAGCCAAGAGAGCCGGGACAGGGAAAATGAGCAGTTCTTC.

This clonotype is labeled as large. The chain is built from TRBV29-1 and TRBJ2-5, with D perhaps given as TRBD1 or TRBD2 (5 bases each). The germline gives CDR1 SQVTM, CDR2 ANQGSEA. This CDR3 has 15 residues. V dropped 0 bases and J dropped 0 bases, with 11 bases sitting between them. CDR3 nucleotides: TGCAGCGTTGAAGAGACCGGGGCCGACCAAGAGACCCAGTACTTC. It is translated as CSVEETGADQETQYF.

This clonotype is classed as large (0.1 to 1%). The chain couples TRBV25-1 to TRBJ2-7, with D unclear. Germline V CDR1 and CDR2: MGHDK, SYGVNS. With 1 base removed from V and 5 bases from J, the gap between germline ends came to 6 bases. The CDR3 is made up of 12 amino acids. CDR3 sequence: CASSELIHEQYF. The CDR3 DNA follows: TGTGCCAGCAGTGAATTGATCCACGAGCAGTACTTC.

This chain joins TRBV5-6 and TRBJ1-2; 8 bases match TRBD1. Germline V gene sequence: CDR1 SGHDT, CDR2 YYEEEE. V trimming: 2 bases; J trimming: 8 bases; junction bases outside the gene matches: 8. The CDR3 is 14 residues long. As DNA, the CDR3 is TGTGCCAGCAGCTTAACCCCAGGGGGCGAAGGCTACACCTTC. This encodes CASSLTPGGEGYTF.

This clonotype is large (0.1 to 1%) within its sample. This rearrangement joins TRBV20-1 to TRBJ2-7; the D gene is possibly TRBD1 (6 bases). The CDR3 covers 14 residues. CDR1 DFQATT and CDR2 SNEGSKA come from the germline V gene (reference sequence). Trimming took 6 bases from V and 4 from J, leaving 19 bases between them. The CDR3 loop is CSARDTGSWYEQYF. In DNA form, the CDR3 reads TGCAGTGCCAGGGATACAGGGTCTTGGTACGAGCAGTACTTC.

This clonotype qualifies as large (0.1 to 1%). The chain links TRBV2 to TRBJ2-7; 11 bases fit TRBD1. The ends lost 6 bases at V and 1 base at J; junction bases unmatched: 8. Germline values: CDR1 SNHLY, CDR2 FYNNEI. The CDR3 extends over 16 amino acids. The CDR3 spells CASRAPGQGDSYEQYF. CDR3 nucleotides: TGTGCCAGCAGAGCTCCGGGACAGGGGGATTCCTACGAGCAGTACTTC.

This clonotype counts as large. Germline and junction disagree at one end, which may indicate a read error. The V and J genes are TRBV20-1 and TRBJ2-7; D ambiguous. Germline assignment: CDR1 DFQATT and CDR2 SNEGSKA (reference sequence). This CDR3 is built from 13 residues. CDR3 residues: CSAGDLATYEQYF. CDR3 coding DNA: TGCAGTGCTGGAGACCTTGCAACCTACGAGCAGTACTTC.

In this sample, this clonotype is large. This CDR3 reads CASSLVLREIDEQYF. The CDR3, as DNA: TGTGCCAGCAGCTTGGTGTTGCGGGAGATCGACGAGCAGTACTTC. V gene TRBV5-5 combines with J gene TRBJ2-7; 7 bases are a match to TRBD2. Per the germline V gene, CDR1 is SGHKS and CDR2 is YYEKEE (reference sequence). The CDR3 covers 15 residues. V lost 0 bases to trimming and J lost 5 bases; unmatched junction nucleotides: 8. Supplemented by reference TRBV5-5 and TRBJ2-7, the full variable domain reads DAGVTQSPTHLIKTRGQQVTLRCSPISGHKSVSWYQQVLGQGPQFIFQYYEKEERGRGNFPDRFSARQFPNYSSELNVNALLLGDSALYLCASSLVLREIDEQYFGPGTRLTVT.

The rearrangement joins TRBV12-3 or TRBV12-4 to TRBJ2-1; D is unclear. There are 12 residues in the CDR3. V was shortened by 3 bases and J by 6 bases, with 6 bases between the two germline ends. The CDR3 spells CASSFPGNEQFF. DNA for the CDR3: TGTGCCAGCAGTTTTCCCGGCAATGAGCAGTTCTTC.

By share, this clonotype ranks as large (0.1 to 1%). The CDR3 spells CASSPLSGSTDTQYF. The DNA of the CDR3 is TGTGCCAGCAGTCCTCTTAGCGGAAGCACAGATACGCAGTATTTT. This rearrangement joins TRBV27 to TRBJ2-3; tentative D call: TRBD2 (6 bases). V lost 5 bases and J 0 bases, leaving 12 bases between the germline ends. Germline CDR1 is MNHEY and CDR2 is SMNVEV (reference sequence). The CDR3 has 15 amino acids.